One and the same sample provided the 19 T cell receptor beta chains below, sequenced in a study of T-cell memory formation after mild COVID-19. A single record per CDR3 protein comes from TCRdb applying MiXCR to the 5' RACE reads. The table has 55,000 to 70,000 distinct CDR3 sequences, roughly 26% seen once. The sequencing input was PBMCs or a T cell subset sorted from them (not recorded which). The receptor set was obtained from a man between 18 and 29 years old who had mild COVID-19 (a few samples of this study predate the infection). Cell type and time point are not known.

This chain connects TRBV2 to TRBJ2-7; D remains unclear. The CDR3 has 14 residues. The germline gives CDR1 SNHLY, CDR2 FYNNEI. Trimming removed 3 bases at V and 2 bases at J, with 11 bases between. CDR3 in amino acids: CASSENTRPYEQYF. The CDR3 region has the DNA TGTGCCAGCAGTGAGAACACCAGACCCTACGAGCAGTACTTC.

This rearrangement joins TRBV6-6 to TRBJ1-5; D perhaps matches TRBD1 (5 bases). This CDR3 contains 10 residues. From germline, CDR1 is MNHNY and CDR2 SVGAGI (reference sequence). The CDR3: CAGGGQPQHF. The CDR3 nucleotides are TGTGCAGGCGGGGGTCAGCCCCAGCATTTT.

This clonotype was seen a few times. This chain connects TRBV6-4 to TRBJ2-3, with D perhaps matching TRBD2 (7 bases). CDR3 length: 14 residues. V dropped 3 bases and J dropped 4 bases, with 11 bases sitting between them. The V gene's germline CDR1 is MRHNA and CDR2 SNTAGT. Written as DNA, the CDR3 is TGTGCCAGCAGTGAAGAGGGGGGGCCAGATACGCAGTATTTT. Translation: CASSEEGGPDTQYF.

The chain employs TRBV4-1 and TRBJ1-1; D gene ambiguous. CDR1 and CDR2 (germline): MGHRA, YSYEKL. Deletions cut 2 bases from V and 6 bases from J, with 7 bases between. The CDR3 sequence is 12 residues long. The CDR3 protein is CASSQPSPEAFF. The DNA for the CDR3 is TGCGCCAGCAGCCAACCCTCTCCTGAAGCTTTCTTT.

The rearrangement uses TRBV11-3 and TRBJ2-7, with 9 bases fitting TRBD2. After removal of 3 bases from V and 4 bases from J, the junction contained 7 bases not matched to a gene. Per germline, CDR1 SGHNT and CDR2 YENEEA. The CDR3 has 15 residues. CDR3 coding DNA: TGTGCCAGCAGCTTGGGAGCGGGGGGTTTGTACGAGCAGTACTTC. Its translation is CASSLGAGGLYEQYF.

CDR3 coding DNA: TGTGCCAGCAGCTCGACAGGTGGGAATCAGCCCCAGCATTTT. This gives the protein CASSSTGGNQPQHF. This rearrangement joins TRBV6-2 or TRBV6-3 to TRBJ1-5; a weak D match, TRBD1 (6 bases). V gave up 6 bases and J gave up 4 bases, with 13 bases separating them. This CDR3 is built from 14 residues. CDR1 is MNHEY and CDR2 is SVGEGT in the germline V gene.

There are a few counts of this clonotype. This rearrangement joins TRBV7-9 to TRBJ1-2; tentatively, D is TRBD1 (6 bases). This CDR3 comprises 12 residues. V dropped 1 base and J dropped 6 bases, with 6 bases sitting between them. Germline V lookup: CDR1 SEHNR, CDR2 FQNEAQ (reference sequence). CDR3 nucleotide sequence: TGTGCCAGCAGCTTAGGGACAGATGGCTACACCTTC. It encodes CASSLGTDGYTF.

The table lists this clonotype with a few counts. This chain uses TRBV4-3 with TRBJ2-5; a weak D match, TRBD2 (7 bases). V dropped 4 bases and J dropped 4 bases, with 13 bases sitting between them. The CDR3 runs to 14 residues. The germline gives CDR1 LGHNA, CDR2 YSLEER. The CDR3 region has the DNA TGCGCCAGCAGCCTAAAGGGGGGGGTAGAGACCCAGTACTTC. It encodes CASSLKGGVETQYF.

This clonotype was counted many times. The chain couples TRBV27 to TRBJ2-7; 9 bases match TRBD2. Germline V gives CDR1 MNHEY, CDR2 SMNVEV (reference sequence). The junction had 3 bases not matched to a gene; V was cut back by 2 bases and J by 4 bases. There are 14 residues in the CDR3. CDR3 nucleotides: TGTGCCAGCAGTTTAAAGCGGGGGGCGTACGAGCAGTACTTC. This codes for CASSLKRGAYEQYF.

This clonotype showed up just a few times. The chain employs TRBV18 and TRBJ2-1, with D perhaps matching TRBD1 (6 bases). CDR1 and CDR2 (germline): KGHSH, LQKENI. The CDR3 runs 15 residues. The ends were cut back, 0 bases at V and 5 bases at J, with 11 bases in the middle. The CDR3 reads CASSPPLRTDNEQFF. CDR3 DNA: TGTGCCAGCTCACCACCTCTCCGGACAGACAATGAGCAGTTCTTC.

This clonotype has only a few counts. V is TRBV6-5 and J is TRBJ2-2; weak D call: TRBD1 (5 bases). Germline V gives CDR1 MNHEY, CDR2 SVGAGI. The V end lost 2 bases, the J end lost 3 bases, and 7 bases lay between the germline ends. The CDR3 sequence is 14 residues long. CDR3 amino acids: CASSYKGDTGELFF. DNA for the CDR3: TGTGCCAGCAGTTACAAAGGGGACACCGGGGAGCTGTTTTTT.

The chain is built from TRBV4-3 and TRBJ2-1; TRBD2 matches at 9 bases. There are 16 residues in the CDR3. The germline V gene encodes CDR1 LGHNA and CDR2 YSLEER. The ends lost 6 bases at V and 15 bases at J; junction bases unmatched: 21. This CDR3 reads CASRPGPLAGHEGAFF. CDR3 bases: TGCGCCAGCAGACCAGGCCCGCTAGCGGGGCATGAGGGCGCGTTCTTC.

The genes are TRBV7-9 and TRBJ1-2; no firm D call. The V gene lost 2 bases and the J gene lost 3 bases, with 13 bases spanning the gap. The germline V gene has CDR1 SEHNR and CDR2 FQNEAQ (reference sequence). The CDR3 consists of 15 residues. Here the CDR3 reads CASSLPDLRDYGYTF. CDR3 bases: TGTGCCAGCAGCTTACCCGACCTTCGGGACTATGGCTACACCTTC.

This clonotype was observed a few times. The chain employs TRBV10-3 and TRBJ2-7, with D possibly TRBD1 on 6 matching bases. CDR1 and CDR2 (germline): ENHRY, SYGVKD. V was cut by 0 bases and J by 2 bases, with 8 bases left in between. CDR3 size: 14 residues. The CDR3 DNA sequence: TGTGCCATCAGTGAGTCCGACAGGACCTACGAGCAGTACTTC. It encodes CAISESDRTYEQYF.

This clonotype was seen many times. The chain uses TRBV7-2 and TRBJ2-7; TRBD2 is a possible D gene (6 bases). CDR1 and CDR2 (germline): SGHTA, FQGNSA. This CDR3 spans 15 amino acids. The V end was cut by 5 bases, the J end by 5 bases, with 19 bases between. The CDR3 loop reads CASSPLPGGTDEQYF. For the CDR3, the DNA is TGTGCCAGCAGCCCTTTACCCGGCGGGACCGACGAGCAGTACTTC.

This clonotype was observed a handful of times. The gene calls are TRBV4-1 and TRBJ1-1; D possibly corresponds to TRBD1 (6 bases). The germline V gene encodes CDR1 MGHRA and CDR2 YSYEKL. This CDR3 contains 14 residues. V lost 8 bases, J lost 6 bases, and 19 bases lay in between. CDR3 protein: CASGRVGQWAEAFF. The CDR3 DNA reads as TGCGCCAGCGGTCGGGTCGGACAGTGGGCTGAAGCTTTCTTT.

V usage is TRBV20-1 and J usage is TRBJ1-3; 8 bases match TRBD1. The J segment lost 2 bases and the V segment lost 5 bases, leaving 5 bases of the junction unmatched. There are 14 residues in the CDR3. Germline CDR1 reads DFQATT; CDR2 reads SNEGSKA (reference sequence). As DNA, the CDR3 is TGCAGTGCTGAGACAGGGGTGGCTGGAAACACCATATATTTT. Translated, it gives CSAETGVAGNTIYF.

This clonotype qualifies as medium-sized. The J gene is TRBJ2-1, the V gene TRBV19; TRBD2 matches 8 bases. Per the germline V gene, CDR1 is LNHDA and CDR2 is SQIVND (reference sequence). V trimming: 2 bases; J trimming: 6 bases; junction bases outside the gene matches: 6. The CDR3 runs to 15 residues. The CDR3 is CASSILTSEVNEQFF. CDR3 in DNA: TGTGCCAGTAGTATACTGACTAGCGAAGTCAATGAGCAGTTCTTC. Full variable domain (outside the CDR3, taken from reference TRBV19 and TRBJ2-1): DGGITQSPKYLFRKEGQNVTLSCEQNLNHDAMYWYRQDPGQGLRLIYYSQIVNDFQKGDIAEGYSVSREKKESFPLTVTSAQKNPTAFYLCASSILTSEVNEQFFGPGTRLTVL.

This CDR3 is CASSPRGAVNTEAFF. CDR3 nucleotide sequence: TGTGCCAGCAGCCCCCGGGGGGCGGTGAACACTGAAGCTTTCTTT. V and J are TRBV9 and TRBJ1-1; the D gene is possibly TRBD1 (6 bases). This CDR3 is built from 15 residues. Germline V lookup: CDR1 SGDLS, CDR2 YYNGEE. Deletions cut 4 bases from V and 0 bases from J, with 13 bases between.